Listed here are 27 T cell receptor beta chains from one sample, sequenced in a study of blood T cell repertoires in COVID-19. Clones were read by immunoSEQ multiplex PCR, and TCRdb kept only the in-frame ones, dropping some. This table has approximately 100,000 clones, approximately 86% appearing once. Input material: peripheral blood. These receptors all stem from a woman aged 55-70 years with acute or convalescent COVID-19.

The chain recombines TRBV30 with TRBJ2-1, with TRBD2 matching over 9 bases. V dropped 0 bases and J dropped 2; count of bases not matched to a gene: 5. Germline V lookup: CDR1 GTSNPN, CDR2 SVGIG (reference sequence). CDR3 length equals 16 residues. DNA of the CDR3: TGTGCCTGGAGTGTATTGGGACTAGCAGCCTACAATGAGCAGTTCTTC. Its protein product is CAWSVLGLAAYNEQFF.

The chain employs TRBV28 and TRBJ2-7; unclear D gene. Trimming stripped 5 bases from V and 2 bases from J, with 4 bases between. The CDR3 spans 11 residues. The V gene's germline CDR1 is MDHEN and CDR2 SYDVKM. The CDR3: CASSPAYEQYF. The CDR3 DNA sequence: TGTGCCAGCAGTCCAGCCTACGAGCAGTACTTC. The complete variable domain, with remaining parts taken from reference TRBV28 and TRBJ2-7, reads DVKVTQSSRYLVKRTGEKVFLECVQDMDHENMFWYRQDPGLGLRLIYFSYDVKMKEKGDIPEGYSVSREKKERFSLILESASTNQTSMYLCASSPAYEQYFGPGTRLTVT.

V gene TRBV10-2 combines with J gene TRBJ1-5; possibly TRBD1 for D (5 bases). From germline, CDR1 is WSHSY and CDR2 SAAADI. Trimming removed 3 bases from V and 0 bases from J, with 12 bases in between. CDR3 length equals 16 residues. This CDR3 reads CASSDGRAYSNQPQHF. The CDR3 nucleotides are TGCGCCAGCAGTGACGGCAGGGCGTATAGCAATCAGCCCCAGCATTTT.

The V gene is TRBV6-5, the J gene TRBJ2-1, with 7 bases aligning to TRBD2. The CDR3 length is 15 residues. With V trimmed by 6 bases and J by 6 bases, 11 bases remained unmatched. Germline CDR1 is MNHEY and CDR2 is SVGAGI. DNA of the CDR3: TGTGCCAGCAGCATCGGACTAGTATCGATCAATGAGCAGTTCTTC. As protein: CASSIGLVSINEQFF.

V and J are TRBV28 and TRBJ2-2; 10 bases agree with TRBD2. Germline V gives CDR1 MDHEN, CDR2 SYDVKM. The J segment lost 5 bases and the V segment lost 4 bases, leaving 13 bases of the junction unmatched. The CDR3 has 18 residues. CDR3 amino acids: CASSSPQGLAGVTGELFF. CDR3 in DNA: TGTGCCAGCAGTTCACCCCAGGGGCTAGCGGGAGTTACCGGGGAGCTGTTTTTT.

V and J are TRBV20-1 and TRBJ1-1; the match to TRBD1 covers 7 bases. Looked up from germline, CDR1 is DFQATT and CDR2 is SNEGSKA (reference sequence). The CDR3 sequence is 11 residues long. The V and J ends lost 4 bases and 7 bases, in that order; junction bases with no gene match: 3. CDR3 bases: TGCAGTGCTAAAGACAGGGTTGAAGCTTTCTTT. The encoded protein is CSAKDRVEAFF.

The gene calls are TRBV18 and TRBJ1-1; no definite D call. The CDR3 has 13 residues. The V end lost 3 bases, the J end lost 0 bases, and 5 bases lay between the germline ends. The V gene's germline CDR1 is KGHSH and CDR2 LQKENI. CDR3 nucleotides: TGTGCCAGCTCACCGCAGGTGAACACTGAAGCTTTCTTT. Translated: CASSPQVNTEAFF.

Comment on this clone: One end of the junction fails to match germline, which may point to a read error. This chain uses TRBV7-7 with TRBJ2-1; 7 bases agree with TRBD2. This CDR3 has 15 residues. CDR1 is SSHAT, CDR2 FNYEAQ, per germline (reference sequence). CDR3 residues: CASSPRGEGYNEQFF. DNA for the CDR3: TGTGCTAGCAGCCCTCGAGGGGAGGGCTACAATGAGCAGTTCTTC.

The CDR3 DNA is TGTGCCAGCAGCCAAGAGGGGAGGGTGGTGGAGCAGTACTTC. Protein: CASSQEGRVVEQYF. The gene calls are TRBV3-1 (or the pseudogene TRBV3-2) and TRBJ2-7, with 7 bases matching TRBD2. Per the germline V gene, CDR1 is LGHDT and CDR2 is YNNKEL (reference sequence). V shed 0 bases and J 7 bases; nucleotides not matched to a gene: 6. The CDR3 spans 14 residues.

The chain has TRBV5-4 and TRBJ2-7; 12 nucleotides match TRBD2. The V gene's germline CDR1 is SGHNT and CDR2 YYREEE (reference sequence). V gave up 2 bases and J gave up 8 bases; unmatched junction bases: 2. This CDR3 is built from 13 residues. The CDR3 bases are TGTGCCAGCAGCTTTCTAGCGGGAGGGCAGCAGTACTTC. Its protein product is CASSFLAGGQQYF. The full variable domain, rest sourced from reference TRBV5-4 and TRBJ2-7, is ETGVTQSPTHLIKTRGQQVTLRCSSQSGHNTVSWYQQALGQGPQFIFQYYREEENGRGNFPPRFSGLQFPNYSSELNVNALELDDSALYLCASSFLAGGQQYFGPGTRLTVT.

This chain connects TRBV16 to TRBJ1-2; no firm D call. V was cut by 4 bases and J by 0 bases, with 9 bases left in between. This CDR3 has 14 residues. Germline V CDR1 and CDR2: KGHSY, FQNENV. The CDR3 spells CASSPGRANYGYTF. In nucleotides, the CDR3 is TGTGCCAGCAGCCCTGGGAGGGCTAACTATGGCTACACCTTC.

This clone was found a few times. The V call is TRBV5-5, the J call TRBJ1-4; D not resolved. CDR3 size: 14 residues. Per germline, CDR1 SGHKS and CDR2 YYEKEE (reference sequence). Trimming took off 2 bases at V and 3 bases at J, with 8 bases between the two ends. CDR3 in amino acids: CASSLRVANEKLFF. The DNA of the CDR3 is TGTGCCAGCAGCTTACGGGTGGCTAATGAAAAACTGTTTTTT.

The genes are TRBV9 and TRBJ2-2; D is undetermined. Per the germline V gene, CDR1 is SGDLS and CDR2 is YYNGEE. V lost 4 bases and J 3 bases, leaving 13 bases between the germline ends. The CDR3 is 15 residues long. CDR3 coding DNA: TGTGCCAGCAGCTCACCCGTACGGGACACCGGGGAGCTGTTTTTT. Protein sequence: CASSSPVRDTGELFF.

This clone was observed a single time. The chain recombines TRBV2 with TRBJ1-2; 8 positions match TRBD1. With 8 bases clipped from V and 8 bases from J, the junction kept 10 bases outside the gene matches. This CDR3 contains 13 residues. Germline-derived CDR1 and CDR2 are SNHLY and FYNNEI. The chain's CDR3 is CASVKDRDFGYTF. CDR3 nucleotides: TGTGCCAGCGTAAAGGACAGGGATTTCGGCTACACCTTC.

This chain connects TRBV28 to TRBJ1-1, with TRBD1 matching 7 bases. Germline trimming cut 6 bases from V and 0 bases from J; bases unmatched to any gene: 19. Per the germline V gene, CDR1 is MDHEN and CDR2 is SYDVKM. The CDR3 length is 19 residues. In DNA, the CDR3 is TGTGCCAGCAGGCCGCCCTCTCGAACAGGGGCGAGGATGAACACTGAAGCTTTCTTT. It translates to CASRPPSRTGARMNTEAFF.

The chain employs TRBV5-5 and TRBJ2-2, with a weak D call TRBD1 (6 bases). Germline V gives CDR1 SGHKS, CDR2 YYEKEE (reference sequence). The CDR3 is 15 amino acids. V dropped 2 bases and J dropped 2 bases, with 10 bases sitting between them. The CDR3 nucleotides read TGTGCCAGCAGCTTTCGGACAGACAACACCGGGGAGCTGTTTTTT. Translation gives CASSFRTDNTGELFF. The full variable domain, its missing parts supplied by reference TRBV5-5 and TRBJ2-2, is DAGVTQSPTHLIKTRGQQVTLRCSPISGHKSVSWYQQVLGQGPQFIFQYYEKEERGRGNFPDRFSARQFPNYSSELNVNALLLGDSALYLCASSFRTDNTGELFFGEGSRLTVL.

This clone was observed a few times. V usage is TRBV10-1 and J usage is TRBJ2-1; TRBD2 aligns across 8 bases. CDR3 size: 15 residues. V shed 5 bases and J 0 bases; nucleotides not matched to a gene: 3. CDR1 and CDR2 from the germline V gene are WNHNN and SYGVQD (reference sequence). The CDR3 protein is CASSPGLVSYNEQFF. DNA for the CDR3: TGCGCCAGCAGTCCGGGACTAGTCTCCTACAATGAGCAGTTCTTC.

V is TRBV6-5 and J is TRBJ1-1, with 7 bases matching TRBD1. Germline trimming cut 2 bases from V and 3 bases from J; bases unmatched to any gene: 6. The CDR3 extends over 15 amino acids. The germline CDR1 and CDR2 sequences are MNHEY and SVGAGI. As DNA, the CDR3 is TGTGCCAGCAGTTACGACAGGGCCTCGGACACTGAAGCTTTCTTT. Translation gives CASSYDRASDTEAFF.

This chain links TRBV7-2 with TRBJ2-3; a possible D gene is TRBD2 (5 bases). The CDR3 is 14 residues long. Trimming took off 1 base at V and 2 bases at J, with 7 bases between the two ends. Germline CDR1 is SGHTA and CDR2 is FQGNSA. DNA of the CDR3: TGTGCCAGCAGCTTAGGAGGGATCACAGATACGCAGTATTTT. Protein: CASSLGGITDTQYF.

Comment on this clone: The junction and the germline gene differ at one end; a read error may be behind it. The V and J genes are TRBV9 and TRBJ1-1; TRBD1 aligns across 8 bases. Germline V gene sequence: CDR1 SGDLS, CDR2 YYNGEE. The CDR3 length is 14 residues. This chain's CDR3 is CASSVQGANAEAFF. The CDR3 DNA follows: TGTGCCAGCAGCGTACAGGGGGCGAACGCTGAAGCTTTCTTT.

DNA of the CDR3: TGTGCCAGCAAGAACCAGGGGGCACTCTATGGCTACACCTTC. It translates to CASKNQGALYGYTF. The V and J genes are TRBV6-5 and TRBJ1-2; 8 nucleotides match TRBD1. The CDR3 sequence is 14 residues long. V was clipped by 7 bases and J by 4 bases; unmatched bases: 8. Germline CDR1 and CDR2: MNHEY and SVGAGI.

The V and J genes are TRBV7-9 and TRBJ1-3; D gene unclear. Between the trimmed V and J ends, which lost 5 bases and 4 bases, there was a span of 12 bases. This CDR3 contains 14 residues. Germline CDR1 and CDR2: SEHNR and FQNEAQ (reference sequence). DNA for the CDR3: TGTGCCAGCAGCCCCTTGCTGAGCGGAAACACCATATATTTT. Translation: CASSPLLSGNTIYF.

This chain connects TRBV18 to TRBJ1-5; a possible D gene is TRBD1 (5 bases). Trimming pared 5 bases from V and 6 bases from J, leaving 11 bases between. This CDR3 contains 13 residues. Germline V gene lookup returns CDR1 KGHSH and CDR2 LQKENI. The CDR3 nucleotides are TGTGCCAGCTCAAAGGGTCAGGGTCAGCCCCAGCATTTT. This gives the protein CASSKGQGQPQHF.

CDR3 coding DNA: TGTGCCAGCAGCTGGGGACAGGGGATTGGTGGCTACACCTTC. Encoded protein: CASSWGQGIGGYTF. The rearrangement uses TRBV7-9 and TRBJ1-2; TRBD1 matches at 10 bases. CDR1 is SEHNR and CDR2 is FQNEAQ in the germline V gene (reference sequence). The CDR3 runs to 14 residues. V shed 4 bases, J shed 7 bases, and the junction held 6 bases outside the gene matches.

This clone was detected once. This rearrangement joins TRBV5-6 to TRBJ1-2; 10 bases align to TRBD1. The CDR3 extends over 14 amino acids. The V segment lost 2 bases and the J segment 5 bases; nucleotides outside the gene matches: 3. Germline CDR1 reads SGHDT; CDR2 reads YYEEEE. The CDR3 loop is CASSLGTGVYGYTF. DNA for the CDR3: TGTGCCAGCAGCTTAGGGACAGGGGTTTATGGCTACACCTTC.

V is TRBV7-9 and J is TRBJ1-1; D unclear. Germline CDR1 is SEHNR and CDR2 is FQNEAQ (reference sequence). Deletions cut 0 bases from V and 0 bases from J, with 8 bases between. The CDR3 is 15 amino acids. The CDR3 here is CASSLAGGVNTEAFF. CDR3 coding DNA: TGTGCCAGCAGCTTAGCGGGCGGGGTGAACACTGAAGCTTTCTTT.

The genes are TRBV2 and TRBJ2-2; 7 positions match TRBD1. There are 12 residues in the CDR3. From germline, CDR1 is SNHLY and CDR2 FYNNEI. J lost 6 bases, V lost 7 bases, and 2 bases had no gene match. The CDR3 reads CASIGTAGELFF. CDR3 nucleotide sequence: TGTGCCAGCATAGGGACAGCCGGGGAGCTGTTTTTT. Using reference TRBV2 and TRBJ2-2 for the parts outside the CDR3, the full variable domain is EPEVTQTPSHQVTQMGQEVILRCVPISNHLYFYWYRQILGQKVEFLVSFYNNEISEKSEIFDDQFSVERPDGSNFTLKIRSTKLEDSAMYFCASIGTAGELFFGEGSRLTVL.